One sample yielded the 10 T cell receptor beta chains listed below, sequenced in a study of shared clonotypes between healthy human individuals. Sequencing used immunoSEQ multiplex PCR; TCRdb keeps in-frame clones, though not all of them. The table lists 2.3 million or so clones, over 85% of them singletons. The sample comprised naive CD4+ T cells from PBMCs. Subset defined: CD45RA+ positively selected. Receptors were obtained from a man aged 18-30 years in good health. Some clones in this sample may be carry-over from other donors' samples.

This chain links TRBV2 with TRBJ2-3; 10 bases are a match to TRBD2. Germline V gives CDR1 SNHLY, CDR2 FYNNEI. V lost 7 bases and J lost 2; bases outside the gene matches: 6. There are 15 residues in the CDR3. In nucleotides, the CDR3 is TGTGCCAGCAACCCTCTAGCGGGAGCCACAGATACGCAGTATTTT. It specifies CASNPLAGATDTQYF.

A remark on this clone: This may arise from a read error, as a much more abundant clone is one base away. The V call is TRBV5-4, the J call TRBJ2-3; a weak D match, TRBD1 (6 bases). Trimming took off 3 bases at V and 4 bases at J, with 9 bases between the two ends. The CDR3 has 13 amino acids. Per the germline V gene, CDR1 is SGHNT and CDR2 is YYREEE (reference sequence). DNA for the CDR3: TGTGCCAGCAGCTCCTCAGGGGCAGATACGCAGTATTTT. This gives the protein CASSSSGADTQYF.

The chain carries TRBV7-2 and TRBJ1-3, with D perhaps matching TRBD1 (5 bases). The CDR3 is 16 amino acids. V was clipped by 5 bases and J by 2 bases, with 16 bases between them. Germline CDR1 SGHTA, CDR2 FQGNSA. For the CDR3, the DNA is TGTGCCAGCAGCCCCCAGGGCAGGGTAGCTGGAAACACCATATATTTT. Translated, it gives CASSPQGRVAGNTIYF.

The J gene is TRBJ2-7, the V gene TRBV5-1; TRBD2 agrees at 7 bases. CDR3 length: 14 residues. CDR1 and CDR2 (germline): SGHRS, YFSETQ. Trimming took 5 bases from V and 0 from J; bases not matched to a gene: 5. CDR3 DNA: TGCGCCAGCAGTTCCAGCGGGATCTCCTACGAGCAGTACTTC. This codes for CASSSSGISYEQYF.

The chain employs TRBV11-2 and TRBJ1-4; D is unresolved. Deletions cut 4 bases from V and 3 bases from J, with 15 bases between. The CDR3 consists of 16 residues. Per germline, CDR1 SGHAT and CDR2 FQNNGV. CDR3 sequence (DNA): TGTGCCAGCAGCTATGTCGACCCTGGACCTAATGAAAAACTGTTTTTT. Translated, it gives CASSYVDPGPNEKLFF.

This clone came up once. The J gene is TRBJ1-4, the V gene TRBV5-4; TRBD1 might be the D (6 bases). CDR1 and CDR2 (germline): SGHNT, YYREEE (reference sequence). Trimming removed 4 bases from V and 4 bases from J, with 14 bases in between. The CDR3 covers 15 residues. CDR3 residues: CASSPGGAGNEKLFF. The DNA for the CDR3 is TGTGCCAGCAGCCCCGGGGGGGCTGGTAATGAAAAACTGTTTTTT.

This rearrangement joins TRBV15 to TRBJ2-1, with D possibly TRBD2 on 5 matching bases. V shed 1 base and J shed 2 bases, with 12 bases lying between them. The CDR3 runs to 16 residues. Germline loops: CDR1 LNHNV, CDR2 YYDKDF (reference sequence). CDR3 DNA: TGTGCCACCAGCAGAGTGCTCGGAGGAACCTACAATGAGCAGTTCTTC. Protein product: CATSRVLGGTYNEQFF.

The V and J genes are TRBV5-6 and TRBJ2-5; D is unresolved. Trimming shortened V by 3 bases and J by 3 bases, and 15 bases separated the two germline ends. The CDR3 is made up of 15 amino acids. Germline CDR1 and CDR2: SGHDT and YYEEEE. DNA of the CDR3: TGTGCCAGCAGCTCGGTGGGCCGGTGGAAAGAGACCCAGTACTTC. Its protein product is CASSSVGRWKETQYF.

The rearrangement joins TRBV7-3 to TRBJ1-1, with 7 bases identical to TRBD1. Germline V gene data show CDR1 as SGHTA and CDR2 as FQGTGA. Unmatched junction bases numbered 4, after V lost 1 base and J lost 2 bases. The CDR3 is made up of 15 amino acids. CDR3 region: CASSLKGTDNTEAFF. CDR3 coding DNA: TGTGCCAGCAGCTTAAAAGGGACAGACAACACTGAAGCTTTCTTT.

The chain is built from TRBV28 and TRBJ2-1; D remains unclear. This CDR3 is built from 13 residues. The germline V gene has CDR1 MDHEN and CDR2 SYDVKM. Deletions cut 5 bases from V and 9 bases from J, with 14 bases between. CDR3 amino acids: CASSHHVTLEQFF. DNA of the CDR3: TGTGCCAGCAGTCACCATGTGACCCTTGAGCAGTTCTTC.